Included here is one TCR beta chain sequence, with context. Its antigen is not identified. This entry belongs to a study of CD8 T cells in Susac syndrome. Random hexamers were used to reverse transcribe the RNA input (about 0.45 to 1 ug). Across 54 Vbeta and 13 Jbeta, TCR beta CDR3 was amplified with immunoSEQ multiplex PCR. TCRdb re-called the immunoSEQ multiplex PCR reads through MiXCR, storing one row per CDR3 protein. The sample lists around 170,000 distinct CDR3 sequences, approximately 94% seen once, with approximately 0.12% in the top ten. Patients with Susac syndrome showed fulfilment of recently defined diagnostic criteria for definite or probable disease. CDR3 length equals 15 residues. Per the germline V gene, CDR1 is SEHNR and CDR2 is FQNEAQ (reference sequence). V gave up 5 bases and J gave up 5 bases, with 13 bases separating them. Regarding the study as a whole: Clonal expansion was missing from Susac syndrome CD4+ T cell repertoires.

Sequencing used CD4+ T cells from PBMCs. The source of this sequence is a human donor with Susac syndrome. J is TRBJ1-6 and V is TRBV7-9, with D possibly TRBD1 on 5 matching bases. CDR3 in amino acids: CASSPRAGDNSPLHF. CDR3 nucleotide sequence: TGTGCCAGCAGCCCCAGGGCGGGCGATAATTCACCCCTCCACTTT.